The 32 T cell receptor beta chains given below trace back to one sample, sequenced in a study of blood T cell repertoires in COVID-19. Measured with immunoSEQ multiplex PCR; TCRdb has only the in-frame clones, and not every one. Among 150,000 to 200,000 clones listed, 87% were seen once. The material sequenced was peripheral blood. These receptors were collected from a woman aged 45 to 65 with acute or convalescent COVID-19.

The V and J genes are TRBV19 and TRBJ2-7; 9 bases map to TRBD1. The germline V gene has CDR1 LNHDA and CDR2 SQIVND (reference sequence). With 0 bases clipped from V and 4 bases from J, the junction kept 4 bases outside the gene matches. The CDR3 covers 15 residues. CDR3 DNA sequence: TGTGCCAGTAGTATAGACGGGACAGGGAGGTACGAGCAGTACTTC. It specifies CASSIDGTGRYEQYF.

V usage is TRBV6-5 and J usage is TRBJ2-1, with 7 bases matching TRBD2. Germline CDR1 reads MNHEY; CDR2 reads SVGAGI. Trimming removed 1 base from V and 10 bases from J; junction bases left unmatched: 4. The CDR3 length is 13 residues. CDR3 in amino acids: CASSYWRESEQFF. The CDR3 DNA is TGTGCCAGCAGTTACTGGCGGGAGTCCGAGCAGTTCTTC.

The chain links TRBV10-3 to TRBJ1-2; no reliable D call. The CDR3 loop spans 15 amino acids. CDR1 is ENHRY and CDR2 is SYGVKD in the germline V gene. V lost 2 bases to trimming and J lost 8 bases, with 18 bases between them. The CDR3 loop is CAISEPVEGGTGYTF. For the CDR3, the DNA is TGTGCCATCAGTGAGCCGGTTGAGGGAGGTACAGGCTACACCTTC.

This chain connects TRBV7-2 to TRBJ1-3; 8 bases are shared with TRBD1. The trim removed 5 bases at V and 0 bases at J, leaving 6 bases unmatched. The germline CDR1 and CDR2 sequences are SGHTA and FQGNSA. This CDR3 contains 16 residues. The DNA of the CDR3 is TGTGCCAGCAGCCCCGACAGGGGAACCTCTGGAAACACCATATATTTT. It is translated as CASSPDRGTSGNTIYF.

This clone appeared once. The chain is built from TRBV7-6 and TRBJ2-5; TRBD2 matches 13 bases. From germline, CDR1 is SGHVS and CDR2 FNYEAQ. This CDR3 comprises 18 residues. V gave up 5 bases and J gave up 2 bases; unmatched junction bases: 11. CDR3 nucleotide sequence: TGTGCCAGCAGCCATATAACCCGACTAGCGGGGGGTCAAGAGACCCAGTACTTC. Residues: CASSHITRLAGGQETQYF.

J is TRBJ1-1 and V is TRBV12-5, with 8 bases aligning to TRBD1. With V trimmed by 5 bases and J by 1 base, 12 bases remained unmatched. Germline values: CDR1 LGHNT, CDR2 FRNRAP. The length of the CDR3 is 17 residues. The CDR3 bases are TGTGCTAGTGGTGACGGGACAGGCCTTCTTTGGAACACTGAAGCTTTCTTT. Protein sequence: CASGDGTGLLWNTEAFF.

This chain uses TRBV3-1 (or the pseudogene TRBV3-2) with TRBJ2-2; D ambiguous. Germline CDR1 LGHDT, CDR2 YNNKEL (reference sequence). This CDR3 spans 14 amino acids. V was trimmed by 4 bases and J by 3 bases, leaving 9 bases between them. CDR3 bases: TGTGCCAGCAGCCTTATGGGCGACACCGGGGAGCTGTTTTTT. This encodes CASSLMGDTGELFF.

The rearrangement links TRBV6-5 to TRBJ2-5; possibly TRBD2 for D (5 bases). The V gene's germline CDR1 is MNHEY and CDR2 SVGAGI. V lost 2 bases and J 0 bases, leaving 10 bases between the germline ends. CDR3 length equals 15 residues. CDR3: CASSYPTGNQETQYF. The CDR3 coding sequence is TGTGCCAGCAGTTACCCCACCGGGAACCAAGAGACCCAGTACTTC.

The V and J genes are TRBV10-1 and TRBJ2-3; possible D gene TRBD2, 6 bases. V dropped 2 bases and J dropped 2 bases, with 11 bases sitting between them. Germline V gives CDR1 WNHNN, CDR2 SYGVQD (reference sequence). The CDR3 length is 15 residues. CDR3 loop: CASSETGESTDTQYF. The CDR3 DNA reads TGCGCCAGCAGTGAGACGGGAGAGTCCACAGATACGCAGTATTTT.

The CDR3 DNA reads TGTGCCAGCAGCTTAGTTGGACTAGAAGGGGAGACCCAGTACTTC. Its translation is CASSLVGLEGETQYF. The gene calls are TRBV7-2 and TRBJ2-5; 7 bases agree with TRBD2. The V and J ends lost 1 base and 5 bases, in that order; junction bases with no gene match: 7. CDR1 is SGHTA, CDR2 FQGNSA, per germline. CDR3 size: 15 residues.

The gene calls are TRBV4-1 and TRBJ2-5, with D uncertain. Germline V gene sequence: CDR1 MGHRA, CDR2 YSYEKL. This CDR3 comprises 12 residues. Trimming left V 1 base short and J 7 bases short, with 7 bases between. The CDR3 loop is CASSQVAGTQYF. The CDR3 DNA reads as TGCGCCAGCAGCCAAGTTGCCGGGACCCAGTACTTC.

The count of this clone is one. The CDR3 sequence is CACPAGGRDPRVNTGELFF. Written as DNA, the CDR3 is TGTGCCTGCCCGGCCGGCGGGAGGGATCCCAGGGTGAACACCGGGGAGCTGTTTTTT. V is TRBV30 and J is TRBJ2-2; 9 nucleotides line up with TRBD2. The junction had 18 bases not matched to a gene; V was cut back by 6 bases and J by 1 base. This CDR3 spans 19 amino acids. The germline gives CDR1 GTSNPN, CDR2 SVGIG (reference sequence).

The chain employs TRBV19 and TRBJ1-5; possibly TRBD1 for D (5 bases). Deletions cut 10 bases from V and 7 bases from J, with 23 bases between. The CDR3 contains 15 residues. Per the germline V gene, CDR1 is LNHDA and CDR2 is SQIVND (reference sequence). CDR3 sequence (DNA): TGTGCCACCTGGGACCCCGCGGGAGGTTTCCAGCCCCAGCATTTT. Amino acid sequence: CATWDPAGGFQPQHF.

This chain uses TRBV10-3 with TRBJ2-5; D possibly corresponds to TRBD2 (5 bases). The V gene's germline CDR1 is ENHRY and CDR2 SYGVKD. Trimming removed 6 bases from V and 5 bases from J, with 13 bases in between. The CDR3 is 13 residues long. For the CDR3, the DNA is TGTGCCATCAGGGGAGCCGCCGGGGAGACCCAGTACTTC. Translated, it gives CAIRGAAGETQYF.

The V gene is TRBV18, the J gene TRBJ2-7, with TRBD1 identical over 7 bases. CDR1 and CDR2 from the germline V gene are KGHSH and LQKENI. The CDR3 is 17 amino acids. V trimming: 3 bases; J trimming: 3 bases; junction bases outside the gene matches: 14. CDR3 nucleotide sequence: TGTGCCAGCTCACCCACTCAGGGGGAGAGAGGAGGCTACGAGCAGTACTTC. It yields the protein CASSPTQGERGGYEQYF.

The CDR3 DNA sequence: TGCAGCGTTGAGCATCCCGGGTTCAACACCGGGGAGCTGTTTTTT. Translating it yields CSVEHPGFNTGELFF. This chain links TRBV29-1 with TRBJ2-2; D not certain. V was clipped by 3 bases and J by 2 bases, with 13 bases between them. The CDR3 contains 15 residues. Per the germline V gene, CDR1 is SQVTM and CDR2 is ANQGSEA.

The chain recombines TRBV7-6 with TRBJ2-2; D unresolved. The length of the CDR3 is 15 residues. Germline V CDR1 and CDR2: SGHVS, FNYEAQ. Trimming took 1 base from V and 1 from J, leaving 7 bases between them. The CDR3 DNA follows: TGTGCCAGCAGCTTAGAACCGGGGAACACCGGGGAGCTGTTTTTT. Translation: CASSLEPGNTGELFF.

The chain combines TRBV6-2 or TRBV6-3 with TRBJ2-7; TRBD2 matches at 16 bases. Trimming cost V 6 bases and J 0 bases; bases outside gene matches: 5. Germline V gene lookup returns CDR1 MNHEY and CDR2 SVGEGT. The CDR3 length is 17 residues. CDR3 bases: TGTGCCAGCAGCTCCGGGACTAGCGGGGGGGGCTCCTACGAGCAGTACTTC. This translates into CASSSGTSGGGSYEQYF.

The chain joins TRBV7-2 to TRBJ2-2; the match to TRBD2 covers 14 bases. The germline gives CDR1 SGHTA, CDR2 FQGNSA. The junction had 3 bases not matched to a gene; V was cut back by 1 base and J by 5 bases. This CDR3 contains 17 residues. Here the CDR3 reads CASSLGLAGGFTGELFF. The CDR3 nucleotides read TGTGCCAGCAGCTTAGGACTAGCGGGGGGGTTTACCGGGGAGCTGTTTTTT.

The chain joins TRBV30 to TRBJ1-1, with 9 bases matching TRBD1. J lost 5 bases, V lost 4 bases, and 5 bases had no gene match. CDR3 length: 13 residues. CDR1 and CDR2 (germline): GTSNPN, SVGIG (reference sequence). The CDR3 region has the DNA TGTGCCTGGACCCGACAGGGGGATACTGAAGCTTTCTTT. Protein product: CAWTRQGDTEAFF. The full variable domain, its missing parts supplied by reference TRBV30 and TRBJ1-1, is SQTIHQWPATLVQPVGSPLSLECTVEGTSNPNLYWYRQAAGRGLQLLFYSVGIGQISSEVPQNLSASRPQDRQFILSSKKLLLSDSGFYLCAWTRQGDTEAFFGQGTRLTVV.

The rearrangement links TRBV12-3 or TRBV12-4 to TRBJ1-1, with D unresolved. This CDR3 is built from 13 residues. The ends were cut back, 10 bases at V and 4 bases at J, with 16 bases in the middle. The CDR3 DNA sequence: TGTGCCACCCTAGAGTGGCTGGGCACTGAAGCTTTCTTT. Translation: CATLEWLGTEAFF.

V usage is TRBV7-2 and J usage is TRBJ2-5; 7 bases line up with TRBD1. J lost 4 bases, V lost 5 bases, and 10 bases had no gene match. This CDR3 is built from 15 residues. Germline lookup yields CDR1 SGHTA and CDR2 FQGNSA. The DNA for the CDR3 is TGTGCCAGCAGCCTCACCACAGGGGAGTCAGAGACCCAGTACTTC. It encodes CASSLTTGESETQYF.

The chain employs TRBV11-2 and TRBJ2-5, with a weak D call TRBD1 (6 bases). This CDR3 spans 13 amino acids. Germline lookup yields CDR1 SGHAT and CDR2 FQNNGV. Trimming left V 1 base short and J 5 bases short, with 8 bases between. This CDR3 is CASSLGQVETQYF. The CDR3 bases are TGTGCCAGCAGCTTAGGACAGGTCGAGACCCAGTACTTC.

The chain employs TRBV27 and TRBJ1-6; TRBD1 agrees at 10 bases. The CDR3 covers 19 residues. Germline V gene data show CDR1 as MNHEY and CDR2 as SMNVEV (reference sequence). J lost 7 bases, V lost 6 bases, and 18 bases had no gene match. Written as DNA, the CDR3 is TGTGCCAGCAGCCTAACCTACCGGGACAGGGGATTGGAAAATTCACCCCTCCACTTT. Amino acids: CASSLTYRDRGLENSPLHF.

The V call is TRBV5-1, the J call TRBJ2-6, with 12 positions matching TRBD2. This CDR3 is built from 20 residues. V gave up 2 bases and J gave up 0 bases; unmatched junction bases: 9. Germline CDR1 reads SGHRS; CDR2 reads YFSETQ. The DNA of the CDR3 is TGCGCCAGCAGCTTCGAAAGAGGACTAGCGGGGAGCTCTGGGGCCAACGTCCTGACTTTC. The encoded protein is CASSFERGLAGSSGANVLTF.

This clone was seen only a few times. This chain connects TRBV5-1 to TRBJ1-2; 10 nucleotides agree with TRBD1. V lost 0 bases, J lost 6 bases, and 2 bases stayed unmatched. The CDR3 consists of 14 residues. The germline CDR1 and CDR2 sequences are SGHRS and YFSETQ. CDR3 region: CASSLGTGGHGYTF. The CDR3, as DNA: TGCGCCAGCAGCTTGGGGACAGGGGGGCATGGCTACACCTTC.

V and J are TRBV11-3 and TRBJ2-2, with a possible D match to TRBD1 (5 bases). V lost 7 bases, J lost 1 base, and 13 bases lay in between. Per germline, CDR1 SGHNT and CDR2 YENEEA. The CDR3 runs 15 residues. CDR3 DNA sequence: TGTGCCAGCACCCAGTGGGGCGAGAACACCGGGGAGCTGTTTTTT. Translated: CASTQWGENTGELFF.

The rearrangement uses TRBV5-6 and TRBJ1-4; D unclear. The CDR3 is 15 residues long. V was cut by 4 bases and J by 4 bases, with 14 bases left in between. Germline assignment: CDR1 SGHDT and CDR2 YYEEEE. The CDR3 spells CASSQITSGNEKLFF. The CDR3 nucleotides read TGTGCCAGCAGCCAAATAACTTCTGGTAATGAAAAACTGTTTTTT.

The genes are TRBV27 and TRBJ2-7; 7 nucleotides line up with TRBD1. From germline, CDR1 is MNHEY and CDR2 SMNVEV (reference sequence). The CDR3 runs to 15 residues. After removal of 6 bases from V and 4 bases from J, the junction contained 12 bases not matched to a gene. CDR3 sequence: CASRLYPGQYYEQYF. CDR3 coding DNA: TGTGCCAGCAGGCTATACCCGGGACAGTATTACGAGCAGTACTTC.

The chain couples TRBV5-1 to TRBJ1-1; 9 bases are shared with TRBD1. The germline V gene has CDR1 SGHRS and CDR2 YFSETQ. V lost 3 bases, J lost 4 bases, and 4 bases stayed unmatched. CDR3 length equals 14 residues. The CDR3 reads CASSSGTGTTEAFF. CDR3 in DNA: TGCGCCAGCAGCTCCGGGACAGGGACCACTGAAGCTTTCTTT.

This chain uses TRBV6-5 with TRBJ1-1, with D perhaps TRBD1 (5 bases). V was trimmed by 4 bases and J by 6 bases, leaving 18 bases between them. Germline CDR1 is MNHEY and CDR2 is SVGAGI. The CDR3 loop spans 15 amino acids. CDR3 residues: CASSSSRMKGPEAFF. The CDR3 coding sequence is TGTGCCAGCAGTTCTTCAAGGATGAAGGGGCCTGAAGCTTTCTTT.

The V gene is TRBV30, the J gene TRBJ1-3; D possibly corresponds to TRBD1 (5 bases). V lost 0 bases, J lost 4 bases, and 19 bases lay in between. The CDR3 extends over 17 amino acids. From germline, CDR1 is GTSNPN and CDR2 SVGIG (reference sequence). The CDR3 region is CAWSVELGASAGNTIYF. The CDR3 nucleotides read TGTGCCTGGAGTGTAGAATTAGGGGCCTCCGCCGGAAACACCATATATTTT.